A selection of T cell receptor beta chains follows, all from one sample in a study of CD8 T cells in Susac syndrome. TCRdb re-called the immunoSEQ multiplex PCR reads through MiXCR, storing one row per CDR3 protein. The sample holds about 66,000 distinct CDR3 sequences, about 94% seen once. Sequences were obtained from CD8+ T cells from PBMCs. Receptor source: a human donor with multiple sclerosis. Both conserved end residues are part of each CDR3. A D gene is named only where the DNA matches it firmly. Not every row has a clone size; where given, it reads once, few, many or a size class.

clone_size	v_call	j_call	d_call	cdr3_nt	cdr3_aa
-	TRBV28	TRBJ2-7	-	TGTGCCAGCAGTCTCCGTTGGAGCCCCTCTTATCGGTACTTC	CASSLRWSPSYRYF
-	TRBV20-1	TRBJ2-7	TRBD1	TGCAGTGCTACCGACCCGACAGGGGGCAGCTCCTACGAGCAGTACTTC	CSATDPTGGSSYEQYF
-	TRBV13	TRBJ2-3	-	TGTGCCAGCAGCGGCACCAACAGGGAGGATACGCAGTATTTT	CASSGTNREDTQYF
-	TRBV28	TRBJ2-5	TRBD2	TGTGCCAGCAGTTTATCTAGACTAGCGGGGGGCCTAGAGACCCAGTACTTC	CASSLSRLAGGLETQYF
-	TRBV9	TRBJ2-2	TRBD1	TGTGCCAGCAGCGGGACAGGGGTTGTCGGGGAGCTGTTTTTT	CASSGTGVVGELFF
-	TRBV20-1	TRBJ2-1	-	TGCAGTGCTAGAGATGGCGTAGGACACGGGATCGATGAGCAGTTCTTC	CSARDGVGHGIDEQFF
-	TRBV14	TRBJ2-7	-	TGTGCCAGCAGCCAGGGGAAGCTCTACGAGCAGTACTTC	CASSQGKLYEQYF
-	TRBV20-1	TRBJ2-2	-	TGCAGTGCTAGAGGTGGGCGACTGGCGAACACCGGGGAGCTGTTTTTT	CSARGGRLANTGELFF
-	TRBV13	TRBJ2-1	-	TGTGCCAGCAGCTCCGGGACAGAGCAGTTCTTC	CASSSGTEQFF
once	TRBV20-1	TRBJ1-2	TRBD1	TGCAGTGCTAGAGATCCCCTCGACAGGGGATCTTATGGCTACACCTTC	CSARDPLDRGSYGYTF
-	TRBV7-6	TRBJ2-3	-	TGTGCCAGCAGCTTAGGGGTTACTAGCACAGATACGCAGTATTTT	CASSLGVTSTDTQYF
-	TRBV7-9	TRBJ1-5	-	TGTGCCAGCAGCTCCCCGGGCCAGCCCCAGCATTTT	CASSSPGQPQHF
-	TRBV9	TRBJ1-3	TRBD1	TGTGCCAGCAGCGCCAACCCACAGGGGATCCACTCTGGAAACACCATATATTTT	CASSANPQGIHSGNTIYF
-	TRBV20-1	TRBJ2-1	-	TGCAGTGCTAGCCCCGTAAGCAATGAGCAGTTCTTC	CSASPVSNEQFF
-	TRBV13	TRBJ2-7	-	TGTGCCAGCAGCCCACAGGGTTCTTCCTACGAGCAGTACTTC	CASSPQGSSYEQYF
-	TRBV20-1	TRBJ2-1	-	TGCAGTGCTAGAGATTCTCGGACAGATGTCAATGAGCAGTTCTTC	CSARDSRTDVNEQFF
-	TRBV6-5	TRBJ2-7	TRBD2	TGTGCCAGCAGTCCTAGCGGCTACGCCTACGAGCAGTACTTC	CASSPSGYAYEQYF
once	TRBV6-5	TRBJ1-2	-	TGTGCCAGCAGTTACTCGGCAGGGGCGTCTGCTAACTATGGCTACACCTTC	CASSYSAGASANYGYTF
-	TRBV4-2	TRBJ1-1	-	TGTGCCAGCAGCCAAGGGCAGGGCGTAATTACTGAAGCTTTCTTT	CASSQGQGVITEAFF
-	TRBV11-2	TRBJ2-7	-	TGTGCCAGCAGCCGATTGGACGCAACCTACGAGCAGTACTTC	CASSRLDATYEQYF
-	TRBV19	TRBJ1-5	-	TGTGCCAGCTCCACCACCGGGGGGAGCAATCAGCCCCAGCATTTT	CASSTTGGSNQPQHF
-	TRBV6-6	TRBJ2-1	-	TGTGCCAGCAGTTACCACACCCCCGGGGAGAATGAGCAGTTCTTC	CASSYHTPGENEQFF
-	TRBV29-1	TRBJ2-7	-	TGCAGCGTTGAAGTCCCCTGGACCGGGACCTCCTACGAGCAGTACTTC	CSVEVPWTGTSYEQYF
-	TRBV12-3/TRBV12-4	TRBJ2-5	-	TGTGCCAGCAGTTTGGCCCGAGAGACCCAGTACTTC	CASSLARETQYF
-	TRBV7-9	TRBJ2-6	-	TGTGCCAGCAGCTACGACAGAGAAGCCTCTGGGGCCAACGTCCTGACTTTC	CASSYDREASGANVLTF
-	TRBV13	TRBJ2-1	-	TGTGCCAGCAGCCCCAGAACCCTAAATCCCGACAATGAGCAGTTCTTC	CASSPRTLNPDNEQFF
-	TRBV29-1	TRBJ1-5	-	TGCAGCGTTGAATGGGCCAGGAGGCGAACGGGTCAGCCCCAGCATTTT	CSVEWARRRTGQPQHF
-	TRBV7-9	TRBJ2-3	-	TGTGCCAGCAGCTCCGGGAAGGATGGAGATACGCAGTATTTT	CASSSGKDGDTQYF
-	TRBV29-1	TRBJ1-5	TRBD1	TGCAGCGTCCTAGACAGGGAGGGTCAGCCCCAGCATTTT	CSVLDREGQPQHF
-	TRBV6-4	TRBJ2-7	-	TGTGCCAGCAGTGACGGACACCCGATCTCCTACGAGCAGTACTTC	CASSDGHPISYEQYF
-	TRBV6-2/TRBV6-3	TRBJ1-6	TRBD1	TGTGCCAGCAGCGCCGACAGGGGATGGGATTCACCCCTCCACTTT	CASSADRGWDSPLHF
-	TRBV5-1	TRBJ1-2	TRBD1	TGCGCCAGCAGCTCGGGACAGTTCTACACCTTC	CASSSGQFYTF
-	TRBV24-1	TRBJ2-2	-	TGTGCCACCAGTGAACCCAGGGTTGCCGGGGAGCTGTTTTTT	CATSEPRVAGELFF
-	TRBV20-1	TRBJ1-2	TRBD1	TGCAGTGCCCTAGACCAGGGGGCTGGTGACTATGGCTACACCTTC	CSALDQGAGDYGYTF
-	TRBV3-1	TRBJ2-7	TRBD1	TGTGCCAGCAGCCAAGACAGGGGGCGAAGCGAGCAGTACTTC	CASSQDRGRSEQYF
-	TRBV28	TRBJ2-7	TRBD2	TGTGCCAGCTCACTAGCGAGTCAGCAGTACTTC	CASSLASQQYF
-	TRBV13	TRBJ2-7	-	TGTGCCAGCAGCTCCCGCGGGCGGTACGAGCAGTACTTC	CASSSRGRYEQYF
-	TRBV28	TRBJ2-3	-	TGTGTGAGCGGGAGCACAGATACGCAGTATTTT	CVSGSTDTQYF
-	TRBV11-2	TRBJ2-3	-	TGTGCCAGCAGCCACCCCCCAGATACGCAGTATTTT	CASSHPPDTQYF
once	TRBV28	TRBJ2-7	-	TGTGCCAGCAGTTCTAACAGGAACACCTACGAGCAGTACTTC	CASSSNRNTYEQYF
-	TRBV3-1	TRBJ1-3	-	TGTGCCAGCAGCCAAGATAGTTGGGGACGGGAACCTGGAAACACCATATATTTT	CASSQDSWGREPGNTIYF
-	TRBV14	TRBJ2-7	-	TGTGCCAGCAGCCAACCCCCTCGGGGGTACGAGCAGTACTTC	CASSQPPRGYEQYF
-	TRBV27	TRBJ2-5	TRBD2	TGTGCCAGCAGTTTATCCCTAGCGGGGCCAACCCAAGAGACCCAGTACTTC	CASSLSLAGPTQETQYF
-	TRBV20-1	TRBJ2-7	-	TGCAGTGCTAGGGGGCAGGCGACCTACGAGCAGTACTTC	CSARGQATYEQYF
-	TRBV9	TRBJ2-2	-	TGTGCCAGCACCGAGGGGGACACCGGGGAGCTGTTTTTT	CASTEGDTGELFF
-	TRBV9	TRBJ1-4	-	TGTGCCAGCAGCCAGACCGAGGAAAAACTGTTTTTT	CASSQTEEKLFF
-	TRBV13	TRBJ2-4	-	TGTGCCAGCAGCTTAGGACTAGCCAAAAACATTCAGTACTTC	CASSLGLAKNIQYF
-	TRBV27	TRBJ2-5	-	TGTGCCAGCAGGGGACTCGGGGAGACCCAGTACTTC	CASRGLGETQYF
-	TRBV12-3/TRBV12-4	TRBJ2-5	TRBD1	TGTGCCAGCAGGGGGACAGGGCGGGGTTTCCAAGAGACCCAGTACTTC	CASRGTGRGFQETQYF